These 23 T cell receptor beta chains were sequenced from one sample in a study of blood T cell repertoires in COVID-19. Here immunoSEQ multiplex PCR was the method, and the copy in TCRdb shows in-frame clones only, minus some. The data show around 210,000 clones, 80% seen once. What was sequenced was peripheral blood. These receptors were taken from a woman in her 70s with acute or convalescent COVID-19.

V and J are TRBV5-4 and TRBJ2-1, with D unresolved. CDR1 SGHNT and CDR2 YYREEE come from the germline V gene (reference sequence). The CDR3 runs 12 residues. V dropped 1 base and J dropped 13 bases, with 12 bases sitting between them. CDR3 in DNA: TGTGCCAGCAGCTTGACCGGAGAAAGACAGTTCTTC. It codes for CASSLTGERQFF.

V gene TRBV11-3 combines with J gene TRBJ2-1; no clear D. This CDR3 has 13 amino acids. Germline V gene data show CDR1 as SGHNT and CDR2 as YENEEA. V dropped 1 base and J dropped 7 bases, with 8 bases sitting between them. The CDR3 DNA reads TGTGCCAGCAGCTTAGTCCCCGGGAATGAGCAGTTCTTC. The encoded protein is CASSLVPGNEQFF.

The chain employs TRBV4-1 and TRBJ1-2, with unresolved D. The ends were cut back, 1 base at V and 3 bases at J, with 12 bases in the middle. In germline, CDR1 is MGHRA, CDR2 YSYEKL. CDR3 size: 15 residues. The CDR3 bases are TGCGCCAGCAGCCAAGGATCAGAATCTCACTATGGCTACACCTTC. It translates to CASSQGSESHYGYTF.

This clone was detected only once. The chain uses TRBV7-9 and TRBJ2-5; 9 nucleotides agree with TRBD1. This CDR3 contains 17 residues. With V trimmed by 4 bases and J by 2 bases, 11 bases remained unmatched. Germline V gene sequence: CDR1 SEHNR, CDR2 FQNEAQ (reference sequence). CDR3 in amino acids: CASSSTGTGSWQETQYF. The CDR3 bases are TGTGCCAGCAGCTCCACCGGGACAGGGTCTTGGCAAGAGACCCAGTACTTC.

The CDR3 reads CASSLLTGGPWNEQFF. The CDR3 DNA reads as TGTGCCAGCAGCTTACTCACGGGAGGGCCTTGGAATGAGCAGTTCTTC. The gene calls are TRBV7-3 and TRBJ2-1; 8 bases match TRBD2. In germline, CDR1 is SGHTA, CDR2 FQGTGA. The CDR3 spans 16 residues. V lost 2 bases and J lost 7; bases outside the gene matches: 10.

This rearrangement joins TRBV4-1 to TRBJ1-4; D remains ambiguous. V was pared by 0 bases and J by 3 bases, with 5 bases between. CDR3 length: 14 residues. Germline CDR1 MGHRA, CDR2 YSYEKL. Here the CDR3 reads CASSQDTANEKLFF. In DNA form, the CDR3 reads TGCGCCAGCAGCCAAGACACAGCTAATGAAAAACTGTTTTTT.

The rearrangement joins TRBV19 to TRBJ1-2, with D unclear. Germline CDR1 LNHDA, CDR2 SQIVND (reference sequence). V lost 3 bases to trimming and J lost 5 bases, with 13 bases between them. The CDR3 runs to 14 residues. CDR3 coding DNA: TGTGCCAGTAGTATTGGCGGAAAATTATATGGCTACACCTTC. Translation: CASSIGGKLYGYTF.

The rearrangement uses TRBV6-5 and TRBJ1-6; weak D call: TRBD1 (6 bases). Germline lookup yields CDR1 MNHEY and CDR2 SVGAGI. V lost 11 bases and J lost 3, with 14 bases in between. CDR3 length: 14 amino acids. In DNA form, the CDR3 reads TGTGCCTCGAGAGGACAGTTCTATAATTCACCCCTCCACTTT. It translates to CASRGQFYNSPLHF.

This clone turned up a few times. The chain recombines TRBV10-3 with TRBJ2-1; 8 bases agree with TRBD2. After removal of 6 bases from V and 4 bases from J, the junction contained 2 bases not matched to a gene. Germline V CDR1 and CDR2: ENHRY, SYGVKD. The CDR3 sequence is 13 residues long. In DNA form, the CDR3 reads TGTGCCATCAGGCCGGGAGGGTACAATGAGCAGTTCTTC. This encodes CAIRPGGYNEQFF.

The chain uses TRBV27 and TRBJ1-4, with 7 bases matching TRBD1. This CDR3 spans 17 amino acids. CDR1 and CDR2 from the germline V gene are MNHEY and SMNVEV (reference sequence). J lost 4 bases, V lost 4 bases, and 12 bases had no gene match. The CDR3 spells CASSSLRKGASNEKLFF. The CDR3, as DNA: TGTGCCAGCAGTTCCCTACGAAAGGGGGCGAGTAATGAAAAACTGTTTTTT.

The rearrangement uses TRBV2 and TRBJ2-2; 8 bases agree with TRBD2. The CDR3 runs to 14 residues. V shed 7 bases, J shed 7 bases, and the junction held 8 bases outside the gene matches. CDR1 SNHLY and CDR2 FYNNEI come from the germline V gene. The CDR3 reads CASTLAGTVGELFF. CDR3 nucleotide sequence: TGTGCCAGCACTTTAGCGGGGACTGTCGGGGAGCTGTTTTTT.

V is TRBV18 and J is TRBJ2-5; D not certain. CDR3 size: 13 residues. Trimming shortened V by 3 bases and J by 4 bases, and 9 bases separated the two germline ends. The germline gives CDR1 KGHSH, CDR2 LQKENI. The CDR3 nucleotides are TGTGCCAGCTCACCGGGTCCGGGAGAGACCCAGTACTTC. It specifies CASSPGPGETQYF.

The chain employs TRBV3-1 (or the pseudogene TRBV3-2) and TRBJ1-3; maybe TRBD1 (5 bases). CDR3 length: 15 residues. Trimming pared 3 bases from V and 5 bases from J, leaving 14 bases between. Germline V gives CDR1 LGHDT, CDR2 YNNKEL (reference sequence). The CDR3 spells CASSQGGTARNTIYF. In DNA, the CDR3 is TGTGCCAGCAGCCAGGGGGGGACGGCCAGAAACACCATATATTTT.

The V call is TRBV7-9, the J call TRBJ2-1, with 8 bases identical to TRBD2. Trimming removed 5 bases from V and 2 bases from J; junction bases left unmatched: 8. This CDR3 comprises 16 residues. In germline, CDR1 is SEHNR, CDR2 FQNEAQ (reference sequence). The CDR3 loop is CASSPQTSAAYNEQFF. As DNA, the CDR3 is TGTGCCAGCAGCCCCCAGACTAGCGCCGCCTACAATGAGCAGTTCTTC.

The CDR3 sequence is CASTRDVYNEQFF. The CDR3 region has the DNA TGTGCCAGCACGCGGGATGTATACAATGAGCAGTTCTTC. The J gene is TRBJ2-1, the V gene TRBV6-5, with TRBD2 as a possible D gene (6 bases). Looked up from germline, CDR1 is MNHEY and CDR2 is SVGAGI. The CDR3 spans 13 residues. The V gene lost 7 bases and the J gene lost 4 bases, with 11 bases spanning the gap.

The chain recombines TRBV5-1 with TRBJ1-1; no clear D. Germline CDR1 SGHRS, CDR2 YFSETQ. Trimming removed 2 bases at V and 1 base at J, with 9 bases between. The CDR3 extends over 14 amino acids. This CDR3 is CASSFFGPNTEAFF. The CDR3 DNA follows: TGCGCCAGCAGCTTTTTTGGCCCGAACACTGAAGCTTTCTTT.

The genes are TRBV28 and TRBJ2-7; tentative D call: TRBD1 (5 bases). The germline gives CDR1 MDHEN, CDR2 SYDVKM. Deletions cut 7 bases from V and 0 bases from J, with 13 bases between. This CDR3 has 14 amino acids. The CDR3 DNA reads TGTGCCAGCAAACCAGGGTGGGGCTCCTACGAGCAGTACTTC. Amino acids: CASKPGWGSYEQYF.

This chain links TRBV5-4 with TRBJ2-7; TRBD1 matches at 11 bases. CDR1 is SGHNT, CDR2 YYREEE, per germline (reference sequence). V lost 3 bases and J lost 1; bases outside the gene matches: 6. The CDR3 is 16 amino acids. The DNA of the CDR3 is TGTGCCAGCAGCTCAGGGAGGGACAGGGGGTCCTACGAGCAGTACTTC. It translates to CASSSGRDRGSYEQYF.

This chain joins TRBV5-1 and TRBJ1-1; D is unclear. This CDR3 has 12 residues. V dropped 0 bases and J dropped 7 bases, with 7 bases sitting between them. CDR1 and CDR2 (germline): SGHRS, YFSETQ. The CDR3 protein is CASSLAEGEAFF. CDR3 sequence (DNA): TGCGCCAGCAGCTTGGCCGAGGGTGAAGCTTTCTTT. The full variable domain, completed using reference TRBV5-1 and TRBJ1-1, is KAGVTQTPRYLIKTRGQQVTLSCSPISGHRSVSWYQQTPGQGLQFLFEYFSETQRNKGNFPGRFSGRQFSNSRSEMNVSTLELGDSALYLCASSLAEGEAFFGQGTRLTVV.

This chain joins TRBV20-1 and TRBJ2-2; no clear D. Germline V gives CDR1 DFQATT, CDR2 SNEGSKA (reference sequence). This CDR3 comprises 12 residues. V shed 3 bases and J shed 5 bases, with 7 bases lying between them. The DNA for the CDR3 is TGCAGTGCTAGTCAGGTTACCGGGGAGCTGTTTTTT. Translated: CSASQVTGELFF.

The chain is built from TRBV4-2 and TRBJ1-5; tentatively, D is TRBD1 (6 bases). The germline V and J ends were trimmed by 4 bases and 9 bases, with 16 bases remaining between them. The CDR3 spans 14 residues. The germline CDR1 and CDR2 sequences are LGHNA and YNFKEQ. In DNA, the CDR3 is TGTGCCAGCAGCCCGTTACAGGGAGAGACGCCCCAGCATTTT. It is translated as CASSPLQGETPQHF.

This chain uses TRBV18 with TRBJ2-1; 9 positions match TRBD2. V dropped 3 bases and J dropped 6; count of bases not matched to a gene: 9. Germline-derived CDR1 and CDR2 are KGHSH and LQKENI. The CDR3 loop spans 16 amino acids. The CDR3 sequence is CASSPLPGLAVNEQFF. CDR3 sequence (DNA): TGTGCCAGCTCACCCCTACCGGGACTAGCTGTCAATGAGCAGTTCTTC.

This chain's CDR3 is CASRQQGKGYEQYF. Here the CDR3 DNA reads TGTGCCAGCAGACAACAGGGTAAGGGATACGAGCAGTACTTC. The chain joins TRBV28 to TRBJ2-7, with a weak D call TRBD1 (6 bases). The CDR3 covers 14 residues. V was trimmed by 6 bases and J by 4 bases, leaving 16 bases between them. Germline assignment: CDR1 MDHEN and CDR2 SYDVKM.